These T cell receptor beta chains were read from a single sample in a study of T cell responses to AZD1222 COVID-19 vaccine. The protocol was immunoSEQ multiplex PCR, while the TCRdb copy is restricted to in-frame clones and leaves out a portion. The table has around 140,000 clones, 91% seen once. The sequenced sample was peripheral blood, obtained 28 days after the second AZD1222 dose. Every receptor here comes from an adult who received the AZD1222 COVID-19 vaccine. Both conserved end residues are part of each CDR3. Fields, in order: V gene, J gene, D gene, clone size, CDR3 protein, CDR3 DNA. The D gene is left open where the match is weak. Expanded clones get a size class; other rows say once, few or many, or leave the size out.

V gene: TRBV10-3; J gene: TRBJ1-1; D gene: TRBD1; clone size: -; CDR3 protein: CAISPMGQGYRGTEAFF; CDR3 DNA: TGTGCCATCAGCCCAATGGGACAGGGGTACCGAGGCACTGAAGCTTTCTTT
V gene: TRBV5-1; J gene: TRBJ2-1; D gene: TRBD2; clone size: -; CDR3 protein: CASSLVLAGGPYNEQFF; CDR3 DNA: TGCGCCAGCAGCTTGGTTTTAGCGGGAGGGCCGTACAATGAGCAGTTCTTC
V gene: TRBV7-2; J gene: TRBJ2-1; D gene: TRBD2; clone size: -; CDR3 protein: CASRRDGSGRFSEQFF; CDR3 DNA: TGTGCCAGCAGGAGGGACGGGAGCGGGAGGTTCTCAGAGCAGTTCTTC
V gene: TRBV5-6; J gene: TRBJ2-3; D gene: TRBD2; clone size: -; CDR3 protein: CASIMASSGGTDTQYF; CDR3 DNA: TGTGCCAGCATCATGGCGTCTAGCGGGGGGACAGATACGCAGTATTTT
V gene: TRBV15; J gene: TRBJ1-5; D gene: -; clone size: -; CDR3 protein: CATSRGATNHQPQHF; CDR3 DNA: TGTGCCACCAGCAGAGGAGCGACAAACCATCAGCCCCAGCATTTT
V gene: TRBV6-5; J gene: TRBJ1-1; D gene: -; clone size: -; CDR3 protein: CASSYGFLNTEAFF; CDR3 DNA: TGTGCCAGCAGTTACGGGTTTTTGAACACTGAAGCTTTCTTT
V gene: TRBV29-1; J gene: TRBJ1-2; D gene: -; clone size: -; CDR3 protein: CSVAGAAGYGYTF; CDR3 DNA: TGCAGCGTTGCAGGGGCGGCGGGGTATGGCTACACCTTC
V gene: TRBV5-1; J gene: TRBJ2-5; D gene: TRBD1; clone size: -; CDR3 protein: CASSFLGQPTETQYF; CDR3 DNA: TGCGCCAGCAGCTTTCTGGGACAGCCTACGGAGACCCAGTACTTC
V gene: TRBV7-9; J gene: TRBJ1-2; D gene: -; clone size: once; CDR3 protein: CASSKGGTLLGYTF; CDR3 DNA: TGTGCCAGCAGCAAGGGGGGGACCCTCTTAGGCTACACCTTC
V gene: TRBV10-3; J gene: TRBJ2-2; D gene: TRBD2; clone size: -; CDR3 protein: CATPGTSGENTGELFF; CDR3 DNA: TGTGCCACCCCGGGGACTAGCGGGGAGAACACCGGGGAGCTGTTTTTT
V gene: TRBV3-1/TRBV3-2; J gene: TRBJ2-5; D gene: -; clone size: -; CDR3 protein: CASSQSTTRSYETQYF; CDR3 DNA: TGTGCCAGCAGCCAATCCACGACTAGGTCATATGAGACCCAGTACTTC
V gene: TRBV7-9; J gene: TRBJ1-4; D gene: -; clone size: -; CDR3 protein: CASSPTAYRGPIEKLFF; CDR3 DNA: TGTGCCAGCAGCCCAACAGCCTACAGAGGGCCGATTGAAAAACTGTTTTTT
V gene: TRBV19; J gene: TRBJ1-1; D gene: -; clone size: -; CDR3 protein: CASSIIGAGEVVEAFF; CDR3 DNA: TGTGCCAGTAGTATTATAGGAGCAGGGGAAGTAGTTGAAGCTTTCTTT
V gene: TRBV24-1; J gene: TRBJ1-1; D gene: TRBD1; clone size: -; CDR3 protein: CATSDSRTGANTEAFF; CDR3 DNA: TGTGCCACCAGTGATTCCCGGACAGGGGCGAACACTGAAGCTTTCTTT
V gene: TRBV21-1; J gene: TRBJ1-1; D gene: -; clone size: -; CDR3 protein: CASSPWDRLPTNTEAFF; CDR3 DNA: TGTGCCAGCAGCCCCTGGGACAGGCTCCCGACCAACACTGAAGCTTTCTTT
V gene: TRBV4-1; J gene: TRBJ2-3; D gene: -; clone size: -; CDR3 protein: CATSRGTSTDTQYF; CDR3 DNA: TGCGCCACCAGTAGGGGGACTAGCACAGATACGCAGTATTTT
V gene: TRBV19; J gene: TRBJ2-2; D gene: -; clone size: -; CDR3 protein: CATGDSNTGELFF; CDR3 DNA: TGTGCCACCGGGGACTCCAACACCGGGGAGCTGTTTTTT
V gene: TRBV3-1/TRBV3-2; J gene: TRBJ2-3; D gene: -; clone size: -; CDR3 protein: CASSLLVGADTQYF; CDR3 DNA: TGTGCCAGCAGCCTGCTGGTTGGGGCAGATACGCAGTATTTT
V gene: TRBV9; J gene: TRBJ1-2; D gene: TRBD1; clone size: -; CDR3 protein: CASSGDRGGYTF; CDR3 DNA: TGTGCCAGCAGCGGGGACAGGGGAGGCTACACCTTC
V gene: TRBV6-5; J gene: TRBJ2-3; D gene: TRBD2; clone size: -; CDR3 protein: CASLTSGTSTDTQYF; CDR3 DNA: TGTGCCAGCCTCACTAGCGGAACTAGCACAGATACGCAGTATTTT
V gene: TRBV19; J gene: TRBJ1-2; D gene: TRBD1; clone size: -; CDR3 protein: CASRGTGYGYGYTF; CDR3 DNA: TGTGCCAGTCGAGGGACAGGGTACGGCTATGGCTACACCTTC
V gene: TRBV4-3; J gene: TRBJ2-3; D gene: TRBD1; clone size: -; CDR3 protein: CASSQTTGPTDTQYF; CDR3 DNA: TGCGCCAGCAGCCAGACGACAGGGCCCACAGATACGCAGTATTTT